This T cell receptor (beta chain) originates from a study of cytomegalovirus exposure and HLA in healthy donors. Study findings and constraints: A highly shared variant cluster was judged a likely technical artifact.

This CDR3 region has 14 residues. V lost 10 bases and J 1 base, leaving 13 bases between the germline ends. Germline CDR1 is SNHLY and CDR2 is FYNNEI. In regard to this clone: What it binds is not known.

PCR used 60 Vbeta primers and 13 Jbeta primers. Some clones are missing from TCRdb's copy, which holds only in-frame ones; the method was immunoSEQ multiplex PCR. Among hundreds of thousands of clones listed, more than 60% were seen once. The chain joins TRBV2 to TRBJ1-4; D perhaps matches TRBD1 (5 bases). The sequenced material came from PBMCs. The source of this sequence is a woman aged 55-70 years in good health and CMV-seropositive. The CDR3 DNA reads TGTGCCATTGGGACGGGAGTAACTAATGAAAAACTGTTTTTT. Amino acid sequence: CAIGTGVTNEKLFF.